The 4 T cell receptor beta chains reported below all come from one sample, sequenced in a study of shared clonotypes between healthy human individuals. Clones were sequenced by immunoSEQ multiplex PCR, and TCRdb holds only the in-frame ones, with some missing. The sample carries about 380,000 clones, roughly 96% recorded once. Material for sequencing was memory CD8+ T cells sorted from blood. Specified subset: CD45RO+ cells pooled with CCR7-negative TemRA cells. The receptor set was obtained from a man aged 30 to 45 in good health.

This clone was counted a single time. CDR3 in amino acids: CASSIMASGRANTGELFF. The DNA for the CDR3 is TGTGCCAGTAGTATAATGGCGAGCGGGAGAGCGAACACCGGGGAGCTGTTTTTT. The chain carries TRBV19 and TRBJ2-2; 8 positions agree with TRBD2. The CDR3 has 18 residues. The V gene end was trimmed by 2 bases and the J gene end by 0 bases; junction bases not matched to a gene: 8. Per germline, CDR1 LNHDA and CDR2 SQIVND (reference sequence).

The genes are TRBV7-2 and TRBJ1-2, with D possibly matching TRBD1 (6 bases). There are 14 residues in the CDR3. Trimming removed 0 bases at V and 2 bases at J, with 7 bases between. Per germline, CDR1 SGHTA and CDR2 FQGNSA. The CDR3 is CASSLAGQNYGYTF. The CDR3 DNA reads as TGTGCCAGCAGCTTAGCGGGACAAAACTATGGCTACACCTTC.

The rearrangement uses TRBV4-2 and TRBJ1-2; D not resolved. Trimming pared 1 base from V and 2 bases from J, leaving 5 bases between. CDR3 size: 13 residues. Germline CDR1 is LGHNA and CDR2 is YNFKEQ. The CDR3, as DNA: TGTGCCAGCAGCCAAGCGGGCAACTATGGCTACACCTTC. Translating it yields CASSQAGNYGYTF.

The chain carries TRBV28 and TRBJ2-2; TRBD1 might be the D (5 bases). The CDR3 extends over 12 amino acids. Germline assignment: CDR1 MDHEN and CDR2 SYDVKM. V lost 6 bases, J lost 8 bases, and 10 bases lay in between. The CDR3 reads CASSQKGGELFF. The DNA for the CDR3 is TGTGCCAGCAGCCAAAAGGGGGGGGAGCTGTTTTTT.